This T cell receptor (beta chain) was sequenced during a study of cytomegalovirus exposure and HLA in healthy donors. The overall study: Earlier results showed almost 120 million unique TCR beta sequences derived from 150 million to 200 million T cells. Study-wide results and caveats: Earlier analysis looked at TCR beta V segments, and most were productive about 87% or about 30% of the time. In a later analysis, at a false discovery rate of 0.05, roughly 18,000 TCR beta sequences were associated with HLA alleles.

With respect to this clone: Its antigen is still unknown.

Per germline, CDR1 MNHNS and CDR2 SASEGT. CDR3 length equals 15 residues. V shed 6 bases, J shed 9 bases, and the junction held 11 bases outside the gene matches. The primer mix had 60 Vbeta and 13 Jbeta primers. TCRdb keeps only in-frame clones here, not all; method: immunoSEQ multiplex PCR. The data contain roughly 200,000 clones, approximately 82% of them singletons. The rearrangement uses TRBV6-1 and TRBJ1-6, with 7 bases fitting TRBD1. Sequenced material: PBMCs. This TCR was recovered from a woman aged 40 to 50 in good health and CMV-seronegative. The CDR3 sequence is CASSPPTGFGSPLHF. CDR3 nucleotide sequence: TGTGCCAGCAGCCCACCGACAGGGTTCGGTTCACCCCTCCACTTT.